Below are 26 T cell receptor beta chains sequenced from a single sample in a study of tumor and adjacent non-tumor tissue in lung cancer. A modified ARM-PCR protocol with three rounds of nested PCR amplified TCRbeta. Via MiXCR, TCRdb re-called the multiplex PCR reads, giving one row per CDR3 protein. The data hold tens of thousands of distinct CDR3 sequences, with about 80% observed a single time. The template was RNA from unsorted bulk tissue. Sequenced: lung tumor tissue. Receptor source: a man aged 60 to 75 with non-small cell lung cancer.

This clonotype has more than one count but fewer than ten. This may stem from a read error, because a much larger clone lies one nucleotide away. The rearrangement links TRBV6-1 to TRBJ2-7, with 9 bases matching TRBD1. This CDR3 spans 14 amino acids. The J segment lost 5 bases and the V segment lost 7 bases, leaving 9 bases of the junction unmatched. Looked up from germline, CDR1 is MNHNS and CDR2 is SASEGT. CDR3 amino acids: CASKVGTGYNEQYF. Written as DNA, the CDR3 is TGTGCCAGCAAGGTAGGGACAGGGTACAACGAGCAGTACTTC.

As DNA, the CDR3 is TGCAGTGCTGAGATCAGGGGGAGCTCTGGGGCCAACGTCCTGACTTTC. It specifies CSAEIRGSSGANVLTF. The chain uses TRBV20-1 and TRBJ2-6; 7 positions match TRBD1. Losses at the gene ends were 5 bases for V and 0 bases for J; bases not matched to a gene: 7. CDR1 DFQATT and CDR2 SNEGSKA come from the germline V gene (reference sequence). CDR3 length: 16 residues.

About this clonotype: One base away lies a much larger clone, so this may be a sequencing read error. CDR3 bases: TGTGCCAGCTCGGAGCAGGTAGAGAATGAAAAACTGTTTTTT. Protein: CASSEQVENEKLFF. This rearrangement joins TRBV2 to TRBJ1-4; no reliable D call. Germline CDR1 SNHLY, CDR2 FYNNEI. V was trimmed by 8 bases and J by 5 bases, leaving 15 bases between them. This CDR3 has 14 residues.

Comments on this clonotype: At one end the junction does not follow the germline gene, possibly because of a read error. The rearrangement uses TRBV10-2 and TRBJ2-5; 7 bases are shared with TRBD1. CDR1 WSHSY and CDR2 SAAADI come from the germline V gene. This CDR3 spans 14 amino acids. The CDR3 DNA sequence: TGCGCTAGCAAATCCGGACAGGCGACTGCGCCCCAGTACTTC. Residues: CASKSGQATAPQYF.

Concerning this clonotype itself: Germline and junction disagree at one end, which may indicate a read error. CDR3 protein: CVWSPSMASGVGQFF. As DNA, the CDR3 is TGTGTCTGGAGTCCCTCGATGGCTAGCGGTGTGGGGCAGTTCTTC. The chain couples TRBV30 to TRBJ2-1; 7 bases agree with TRBD2. The CDR3 contains 15 residues. Germline V gives CDR1 GTSNPN, CDR2 SVGIG (reference sequence).

The V and J genes are TRBV7-9 and TRBJ2-6; 8 bases align to TRBD1. Per germline, CDR1 SEHNR and CDR2 FQNEAQ (reference sequence). Losses at the gene ends were 4 bases for V and 3 bases for J; bases not matched to a gene: 8. This CDR3 is built from 17 residues. CDR3: CASSSRTGRHGANVLTF. The CDR3 region has the DNA TGTGCCAGCAGCTCACGGACAGGGAGGCATGGGGCCAACGTCCTGACTTTC.

At least ten counts were recorded for this clonotype. J is TRBJ1-5 and V is TRBV6-1, with D unclear. V was shortened by 1 base and J by 1 base, with 8 bases between the two germline ends. The CDR3 consists of 15 residues. The germline V gene encodes CDR1 MNHNS and CDR2 SASEGT. The DNA of the CDR3 is TGTGCCAGCAGTGAAGTACCGAAAAGCAATCAGCCCCAGCATTTT. Protein: CASSEVPKSNQPQHF.

As regards this clonotype: Compared with germline, one end of the junction differs, possibly owing to a read error. The V call is TRBV28, the J call TRBJ1-1, with D uncertain. The CDR3 runs to 13 residues. Germline V lookup: CDR1 MDHEN, CDR2 SYDVKM. CDR3 DNA: TGTGCCAGCTACCGGCGGAGGAACATTGAAGCTTTCTTT. It specifies CASYRRRNIEAFF.

This CDR3 reads CASSSEFAEELFF. For the CDR3, the DNA is TGCGCCAGCAGCTCCGAATTCGCCGAGGAGCTGTTTTTT. The chain carries TRBV5-1 and TRBJ2-2; D not resolved. Germline lookup yields CDR1 SGHRS and CDR2 YFSETQ. The CDR3 has 13 amino acids. Between the trimmed V and J ends, which lost 3 bases and 10 bases, there was a span of 13 bases.

A remark on this clonotype: As the CDR3 is not closed by the conserved phenylalanine or tryptophan, this likely results from a read error. V and J are TRBV20-1 and TRBJ2-5; D not resolved. V lost 5 bases and J 0 bases, leaving 7 bases between the germline ends. The CDR3 is 12 amino acids. Germline loops: CDR1 DFQATT, CDR2 SNEGSKA (reference sequence). CDR3 in DNA: TGCAGTGCTGAAGCGTACCAAGAGACCCAGTACTAC. Translation gives CSAEAYQETQYY.

As for this clonotype: At one end the junction does not follow the germline gene, possibly because of a read error. The chain combines TRBV6-1 with TRBJ2-3, with a possible D match to TRBD1 (5 bases). The length of the CDR3 is 15 residues. Germline lookup yields CDR1 MNHNS and CDR2 SASEGT. The CDR3 DNA follows: TGTGCAAGCAAGATACAGGTAGGGAGCACAGATACGCAGTATTTT. Translating gives CASKIQVGSTDTQYF.

This clonotype showed up just once. Mismatch with germline at one junction end may stem from a read error. The chain employs TRBV20-1 and TRBJ1-5; no clear D. Germline loops: CDR1 DFQATT, CDR2 SNEGSKA (reference sequence). The CDR3 has 15 amino acids. The CDR3 sequence: CSARVQGLSNQHQHF. As DNA, the CDR3 is TGCAGTGCTAGAGTCCAAGGACTAAGCAATCAGCACCAGCATTTT.

The sample holds one count of this clonotype. Sequence at one end of the junction differs from germline and may be a read error. CDR3 nucleotides: TGCGCCAGCAGGTACCGGGCTGGGACTGAAACTTTCTTT. Protein product: CASRYRAGTETFF. V usage is TRBV10-2 and J usage is TRBJ1-1; maybe TRBD1 (5 bases). This CDR3 region has 13 residues. Germline V CDR1 and CDR2: WSHSY, SAAADI.

This clonotype occurred many times. The V and J genes are TRBV29-1 and TRBJ2-7, with TRBD1 matching 10 bases. CDR3 length: 14 amino acids. The J segment lost 2 bases and the V segment lost 1 base, leaving 2 bases of the junction unmatched. Germline values: CDR1 SQVTM, CDR2 ANQGSEA. As DNA, the CDR3 is TGCAGCGTTGAAGGGACAGGGGGTACCTACGAGCAGTACTTC. Residues: CSVEGTGGTYEQYF.

Notes on this clonotype: A read error may account for a junction end that differs from germline. The chain has TRBV29-1 and TRBJ2-7; a weak D match, TRBD2 (7 bases). Germline CDR1 is SQVTM and CDR2 is ANQGSEA. The CDR3 spans 13 residues. The DNA of the CDR3 is TGCTGCGTTGCCGGGGGGAGGGGGTACGAGAAGTATTTC. This translates into CCVAGGRGYEKYF.

As to this clonotype: The final CDR3 position lacks the conserved phenylalanine or tryptophan, pointing to a likely read error. The J gene is TRBJ2-7, the V gene TRBV6-1; D remains ambiguous. In germline, CDR1 is MNHNS, CDR2 SASEGT. The CDR3 is made up of 17 amino acids. CDR3 in DNA: TGTGCCAACAGTGAAGCAATTGAGACCGTAAGCTCCTACAAGCAGTACTTG. This sequence encodes CANSEAIETVSSYKQYL.

Comments on this clonotype: The junction differs from germline at one of its ends, possibly a read error. This chain joins TRBV7-9 and TRBJ1-6; D ambiguous. Germline CDR1 is SEHNR and CDR2 is FQNEAQ (reference sequence). The CDR3 runs to 15 residues. The CDR3 DNA is TGTGCCAGGAGCTCTACATCGTCCTATAATTCACCCCTCCACTTT. This gives the protein CARSSTSSYNSPLHF.

This clonotype was counted only a few times. The rearrangement links TRBV6-2 or TRBV6-3 to TRBJ1-1, with D perhaps TRBD1 (5 bases). V shed 6 bases and J shed 8 bases, with 19 bases lying between them. Germline loops: CDR1 MNHEY, CDR2 SVGEGT. This CDR3 contains 14 residues. The CDR3 protein is CASSRTGGNSEAFF. For the CDR3, the DNA is TGTGCCAGCAGCCGGACGGGGGGGAACTCAGAAGCTTTCTTT.

The chain links TRBV19 to TRBJ1-1; 9 positions agree with TRBD1. With 5 bases clipped from V and 1 base from J, the junction kept 11 bases outside the gene matches. Germline CDR1 is LNHDA and CDR2 is SQIVND (reference sequence). The CDR3 is 17 residues long. CDR3 nucleotide sequence: TGTGCCAGTAGTCCCCTCGGGACAGGGCGTGGGAACACTGAAGCTTTCTTT. It codes for CASSPLGTGRGNTEAFF.

In the case of this clonotype: One end of the junction does not line up with germline, which may come from a read error. V usage is TRBV29-1 and J usage is TRBJ1-1, with a tentative D call TRBD1 (5 bases). The germline V gene has CDR1 SQVTM and CDR2 ANQGSEA. The CDR3 extends over 13 amino acids. The CDR3 loop is CRVELGADTEAFF. The CDR3 DNA follows: TGCAGGGTTGAATTGGGAGCGGACACCGAAGCTTTCTTT.

As concerns this clonotype: Germline and junction disagree at one end, which may indicate a read error. The rearrangement links TRBV11-1 to TRBJ2-1; D is ambiguous. The CDR3 has 15 residues. CDR1 is SGHAT and CDR2 is FQDESV in the germline V gene (reference sequence). CDR3 sequence reads: CASSLVRVLDNEQFF. CDR3 nucleotide sequence: TGTGCTAGCAGCCTCGTAAGGGTGTTGGACAATGAGCAGTTCTTC.

As regards this clonotype: This likely comes from a read error, as the CDR3 has no conserved phenylalanine or tryptophan at its end. This chain links TRBV6-5 with TRBJ2-7; D is unresolved. Germline V gives CDR1 MNHEY, CDR2 SVGAGI. The CDR3 covers 14 residues. The CDR3 DNA sequence: TGTACCAGCAGTTACTCTCAGGAGAACTACGAGCAGTACATC. The encoded protein is CTSSYSQENYEQYI.

Details on this clonotype: A junction boundary mismatches the germline segment, possibly from a read error. The chain has TRBV11-3 and TRBJ1-1; D may be TRBD1 (5 bases). CDR3 length: 14 residues. Per the germline V gene, CDR1 is SGHNT and CDR2 is YENEEA. CDR3 sequence reads: CVSSLGGEGTEAFF. The CDR3 nucleotides are TGTGTCAGCAGCTTAGGAGGGGAGGGCACTGAAGCCTTCTTT.

A word on this clonotype: A junction boundary mismatches the germline segment, possibly from a read error. The gene calls are TRBV11-3 and TRBJ2-3; the match to TRBD2 covers 8 bases. Germline V gene data show CDR1 as SGHNT and CDR2 as YENEEA. CDR3 length: 16 residues. CDR3 protein: CAGSSGLADRTDTQYF. Here the CDR3 DNA reads TGTGCCGGCAGCTCCGGACTAGCAGATAGGACAGATACGCAGTATTTT.

This rearrangement joins TRBV20-1 to TRBJ2-7; tentatively, D is TRBD1 or TRBD2 (6 bases each). Germline V gene data show CDR1 as DFQATT and CDR2 as SNEGSKA (reference sequence). This CDR3 has 12 residues. The CDR3 DNA reads TGCAATACTAGTCGGGGGCCTGACGAGCAGTACTTC. It translates to CNTSRGPDEQYF.

This clonotype was observed a handful of times. One junction end disagrees with the germline gene, perhaps due to a read error. The chain recombines TRBV12-3 or TRBV12-4 with TRBJ2-5; D gene ambiguous. The CDR3 runs 14 residues. The CDR3 nucleotides read TGTGCCAGCAGTCCGGATAAGGTCCAAGAGACCCTGTACTTC. Amino acids: CASSPDKVQETLYF.